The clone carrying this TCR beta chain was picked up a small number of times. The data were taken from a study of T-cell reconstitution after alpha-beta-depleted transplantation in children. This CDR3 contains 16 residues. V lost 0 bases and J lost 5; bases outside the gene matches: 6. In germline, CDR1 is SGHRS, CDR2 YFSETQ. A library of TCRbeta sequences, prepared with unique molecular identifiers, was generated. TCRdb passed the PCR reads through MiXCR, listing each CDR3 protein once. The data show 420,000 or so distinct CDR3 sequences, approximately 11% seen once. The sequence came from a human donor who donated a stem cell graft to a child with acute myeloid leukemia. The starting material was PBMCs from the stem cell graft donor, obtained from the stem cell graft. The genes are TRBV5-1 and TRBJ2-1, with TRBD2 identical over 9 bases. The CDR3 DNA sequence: TGCGCCAGCAGCTTGGTTGGTAGCGGGGGTAACAATGAGCAGTTCTTC. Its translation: CASSLVGSGGNNEQFF.